The entry below gives a single T cell receptor (beta chain) sequence along with its context. The data were produced by immunoSEQ multiplex PCR, yet TCRdb's version contains in-frame clones alone and is incomplete. The sample consists of some 200,000 clones, more than 75% of them appearing once. The data derive from a study of blood T cell repertoires in COVID-19. The CDR3 is 11 residues long. Per germline, CDR1 MNHEY and CDR2 SVGAGI. Trimming stripped 9 bases from V and 8 bases from J, with 11 bases between. The rearrangement links TRBV6-5 to TRBJ1-3, with D possibly being TRBD1 (5 bases). Sequencing used peripheral blood. The sequence was obtained from a woman aged 65 to 85 with COVID-19, enrolled during active disease. The CDR3 DNA sequence: TGTGCCAGAGCCGGGGGGGACACCATATATTTT. Amino acid sequence: CARAGGDTIYF.